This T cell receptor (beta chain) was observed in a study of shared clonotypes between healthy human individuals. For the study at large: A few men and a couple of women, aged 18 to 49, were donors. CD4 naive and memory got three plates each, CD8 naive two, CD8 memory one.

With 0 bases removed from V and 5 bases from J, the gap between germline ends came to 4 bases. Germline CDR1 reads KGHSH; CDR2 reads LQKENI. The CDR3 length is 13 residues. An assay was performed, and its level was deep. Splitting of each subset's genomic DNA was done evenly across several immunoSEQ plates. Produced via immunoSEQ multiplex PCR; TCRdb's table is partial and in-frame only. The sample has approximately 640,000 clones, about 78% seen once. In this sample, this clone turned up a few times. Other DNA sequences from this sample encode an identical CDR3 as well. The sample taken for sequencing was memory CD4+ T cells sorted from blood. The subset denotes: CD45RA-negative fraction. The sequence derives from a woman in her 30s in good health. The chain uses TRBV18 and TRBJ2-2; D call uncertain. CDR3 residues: CASSPPTTGELFF. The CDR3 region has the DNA TGTGCCAGCTCACCACCTACTACCGGGGAGCTGTTTTTT.